Listed below are T cell receptor beta chains from one sample, sequenced in a study of T cells in Graves' hyperthyroidism and ophthalmopathy. TCRdb re-derived calls from the multiplex PCR reads in MiXCR, one entry per CDR3 protein. The sample has more than 600,000 distinct CDR3 sequences, roughly 15% seen once; the top ten hold 8.4%. The sequencing input was blood. These receptors originate from a man between 18 and 29 years old with Graves' hyperthyroidism. Each CDR3 is given with its conserved first and last residue. The D gene is left open where the match is weak. The listing skips clone size in some rows; elsewhere it reads once, few, many or a size class.

CDR3aa: CASSSPARWDYGYTF
CDR3nt: TGTGCCAGCAGCTCACCTGCACGTTGGGACTATGGCTACACCTTC
j_gene: TRBJ1-2
d_gene: NA
len: 15
v_gene: TRBV7-9
abundance: many

CDR3aa: CASSPGQGNSYEQYF
CDR3nt: TGTGCCAGCAGCCCGGGACAGGGAAACTCCTACGAGCAGTACTTC
j_gene: TRBJ2-7
d_gene: TRBD1
len: 15
v_gene: TRBV9
abundance: many

CDR3aa: CSVGGPDLSGNTIYF
CDR3nt: TGCAGCGTGGGAGGGCCGGACCTCTCTGGAAACACCATATATTTT
j_gene: TRBJ1-3
d_gene: NA
len: 15
v_gene: TRBV29-1
abundance: few

CDR3aa: CASSHRRLYEQYF
CDR3nt: TGTGCCAGCAGCCACAGACGGCTCTACGAGCAGTACTTC
j_gene: TRBJ2-7
d_gene: NA
len: 13
v_gene: TRBV3-1
abundance: many

CDR3aa: CSARQGKGTGELFF
CDR3nt: TGCAGTGCTAGACAGGGGAAAGGCACCGGGGAGCTGTTTTTT
j_gene: TRBJ2-2
d_gene: NA
len: 14
v_gene: TRBV20-1
abundance: NA

CDR3aa: CASSFADRQGPTNEKLFF
CDR3nt: TGCGCCAGCAGCTTCGCCGACCGACAGGGCCCGACTAATGAAAAACTGTTTTTT
j_gene: TRBJ1-4
d_gene: TRBD1
len: 18
v_gene: TRBV5-1
abundance: few

CDR3aa: CASSQDPGPIWEAKNIQYF
CDR3nt: TGTGCCAGCAGCCAAGATCCGGGACCCATATGGGAAGCCAAAAACATTCAGTACTTC
j_gene: TRBJ2-4
d_gene: NA
len: 19
v_gene: TRBV12-3/TRBV12-4
abundance: many

CDR3aa: CSVPGLAGTHEQYF
CDR3nt: TGCAGCGTCCCGGGACTAGCGGGAACCCACGAGCAGTACTTC
j_gene: TRBJ2-7
d_gene: TRBD2
len: 14
v_gene: TRBV29-1
abundance: many

CDR3aa: CASSLREWRNIQYF
CDR3nt: TGTGCCAGCAGTTTGCGGGAATGGCGGAACATTCAGTACTTC
j_gene: TRBJ2-4
d_gene: NA
len: 14
v_gene: TRBV12-3/TRBV12-4
abundance: many

CDR3aa: CASSRTGLGPPGYTF
CDR3nt: TGTGCCAGCAGCCGGACCGGGCTTGGTCCGCCTGGCTACACCTTC
j_gene: TRBJ1-2
d_gene: NA
len: 15
v_gene: TRBV2
abundance: few

CDR3aa: CASSFRTRSTDTQYF
CDR3nt: TGTGCCAGCAGCTTTAGGACCCGGAGCACAGATACGCAGTATTTT
j_gene: TRBJ2-3
d_gene: NA
len: 15
v_gene: TRBV5-5
abundance: many

CDR3aa: CASSEGGKYSGNTIYF
CDR3nt: TGTGCCAGCAGTGAAGGCGGGAAGTACTCTGGAAACACCATATATTTT
j_gene: TRBJ1-3
d_gene: NA
len: 16
v_gene: TRBV2
abundance: few

CDR3aa: CSALAKNQETQYF
CDR3nt: TGCAGTGCTCTTGCCAAAAACCAAGAGACCCAGTACTTC
j_gene: TRBJ2-5
d_gene: NA
len: 13
v_gene: TRBV20-1
abundance: few

CDR3aa: CASSEFYSRKRSYEQYF
CDR3nt: TGTGCCAGCAGTGAATTTTACAGTAGAAAGAGGTCCTACGAGCAGTACTTC
j_gene: TRBJ2-7
d_gene: NA
len: 17
v_gene: TRBV25-1
abundance: many

CDR3aa: CSVLSPGGNRKGYTF
CDR3nt: TGCAGCGTCCTCTCCCCCGGAGGGAATAGGAAAGGCTACACCTTC
j_gene: TRBJ1-2
d_gene: NA
len: 15
v_gene: TRBV29-1
abundance: few

CDR3aa: CASSSPGQATDTQYF
CDR3nt: TGCGCCAGCAGCTCACCGGGACAGGCCACAGATACGCAGTATTTT
j_gene: TRBJ2-3
d_gene: TRBD1
len: 15
v_gene: TRBV5-1
abundance: many

CDR3aa: CASSPSADVWDTQYF
CDR3nt: TGTGCCAGCAGCCCCTCTGCTGATGTTTGGGATACGCAGTATTTT
j_gene: TRBJ2-3
d_gene: NA
len: 15
v_gene: TRBV9
abundance: many

CDR3aa: CASSYRGTNEKLFF
CDR3nt: TGTGCCAGCAGTTACCGGGGGACTAATGAAAAACTGTTTTTT
j_gene: TRBJ1-4
d_gene: NA
len: 14
v_gene: TRBV6-5
abundance: few

CDR3aa: CASRPSGSPGELFF
CDR3nt: TGTGCCAGCAGGCCAAGCGGGTCCCCAGGGGAGCTGTTTTTT
j_gene: TRBJ2-2
d_gene: NA
len: 14
v_gene: TRBV6-1
abundance: NA

CDR3aa: CASSLVPRASYEQYF
CDR3nt: TGTGCCAGCAGCTTAGTCCCCAGGGCCTCCTACGAGCAGTACTTC
j_gene: TRBJ2-7
d_gene: NA
len: 15
v_gene: TRBV7-2
abundance: few

CDR3aa: CASSFVPDTEAFF
CDR3nt: TGTGCCAGCAGCTTCGTACCCGACACTGAAGCTTTCTTT
j_gene: TRBJ1-1
d_gene: NA
len: 13
v_gene: TRBV7-9
abundance: many

CDR3aa: CSAQRGRPSYEQYF
CDR3nt: TGCAGTGCTCAGAGAGGGAGACCCTCCTACGAGCAGTACTTC
j_gene: TRBJ2-7
d_gene: NA
len: 14
v_gene: TRBV20-1
abundance: NA

CDR3aa: CASSSLAGYSYNEQFF
CDR3nt: TGTGCCAGCAGTAGTCTAGCGGGGTACTCCTACAATGAGCAGTTCTTC
j_gene: TRBJ2-1
d_gene: TRBD2
len: 16
v_gene: TRBV5-6
abundance: NA

CDR3aa: CASSSFGGAETQYF
CDR3nt: TGTGCCAGCAGCTCGTTCGGGGGAGCCGAGACCCAGTACTTC
j_gene: TRBJ2-5
d_gene: NA
len: 14
v_gene: TRBV7-9
abundance: NA

CDR3aa: CASSDSGTTSYEQYF
CDR3nt: TGTGCCAGCAGTGACTCCGGGACTACCTCCTACGAGCAGTACTTC
j_gene: TRBJ2-7
d_gene: TRBD2
len: 15
v_gene: TRBV25-1
abundance: many

CDR3aa: CASSLAGGTGGKTQYF
CDR3nt: TGTGCCAGCAGCTTAGCGGGGGGTACAGGTGGCAAGACCCAGTACTTC
j_gene: TRBJ2-5
d_gene: NA
len: 16
v_gene: TRBV7-8
abundance: many

CDR3aa: CASKSSGAGNTIYF
CDR3nt: TGTGCCAGCAAGTCGTCAGGGGCGGGAAACACCATATATTTT
j_gene: TRBJ1-3
d_gene: NA
len: 14
v_gene: TRBV28
abundance: few

CDR3aa: CASSPGGIGVNRDRLSGGYTF
CDR3nt: TGTGCCAGCTCACCCGGTGGGATTGGAGTTAACCGGGACCGACTTAGCGGGGGCTACACCTTC
j_gene: TRBJ1-2
d_gene: NA
len: 21
v_gene: TRBV18
abundance: NA

CDR3aa: CASSLSTESSYEQYF
CDR3nt: TGTGCCAGCAGTCTCTCGACAGAGAGCTCCTACGAGCAGTACTTC
j_gene: TRBJ2-7
d_gene: NA
len: 15
v_gene: TRBV28
abundance: many

CDR3aa: CASTGTGGVYEQYF
CDR3nt: TGTGCCAGCACCGGGACAGGGGGCGTCTACGAGCAGTACTTC
j_gene: TRBJ2-7
d_gene: TRBD1
len: 14
v_gene: TRBV2
abundance: many

CDR3aa: CSVEDLGGYRPRPYEQYF
CDR3nt: TGCAGCGTTGAAGATCTGGGGGGGTACCGCCCGCGACCCTACGAGCAGTACTTC
j_gene: TRBJ2-7
d_gene: TRBD2
len: 18
v_gene: TRBV29-1
abundance: many

CDR3aa: CSAKGASTYEQYF
CDR3nt: TGCAGTGCTAAAGGGGCCAGTACCTACGAGCAGTACTTC
j_gene: TRBJ2-7
d_gene: NA
len: 13
v_gene: TRBV20-1
abundance: NA

CDR3aa: CASGGRGEQYF
CDR3nt: TGTGCCAGCGGGGGGCGCGGGGAGCAGTACTTC
j_gene: TRBJ2-7
d_gene: NA
len: 11
v_gene: TRBV28
abundance: many

CDR3aa: CSARDLALHDEQFF
CDR3nt: TGCAGTGCTAGAGATCTTGCGTTGCACGACGAGCAGTTCTTC
j_gene: TRBJ2-1
d_gene: NA
len: 14
v_gene: TRBV20-1
abundance: few

CDR3aa: CASRQGAGAFF
CDR3nt: TGTGCCAGCAGACAGGGGGCTGGAGCTTTCTTT
j_gene: TRBJ1-1
d_gene: TRBD1
len: 11
v_gene: TRBV6-1
abundance: many

CDR3aa: CASTLPETGELFF
CDR3nt: TGTGCCAGCACGTTGCCGGAGACCGGGGAGCTGTTTTTT
j_gene: TRBJ2-2
d_gene: NA
len: 13
v_gene: TRBV19
abundance: NA

CDR3aa: CASSSTGGAGSGQYF
CDR3nt: TGTGCCAGCAGTTCGACAGGGGGCGCGGGTTCGGGGCAGTACTTC
j_gene: TRBJ2-7
d_gene: TRBD1
len: 15
v_gene: TRBV28
abundance: many

CDR3aa: CSVEPGETQYF
CDR3nt: TGCAGCGTTGAGCCGGGGGAGACCCAGTACTTC
j_gene: TRBJ2-5
d_gene: NA
len: 11
v_gene: TRBV29-1
abundance: NA

CDR3aa: CASSVGHSSNQPQHF
CDR3nt: TGTGCCAGCAGCGTGGGACACAGTAGCAATCAGCCCCAGCATTTT
j_gene: TRBJ1-5
d_gene: NA
len: 15
v_gene: TRBV9
abundance: NA

CDR3aa: CASSLAMGFRWGSTDTQYF
CDR3nt: TGTGCCAGCAGTTTGGCTATGGGGTTCCGGTGGGGGAGCACAGATACGCAGTATTTT
j_gene: TRBJ2-3
d_gene: NA
len: 19
v_gene: TRBV12-3/TRBV12-4
abundance: NA

CDR3aa: CAWSATPTGELFF
CDR3nt: TGTGCCTGGAGCGCCACTCCGACCGGGGAGCTGTTTTTT
j_gene: TRBJ2-2
d_gene: NA
len: 13
v_gene: TRBV30
abundance: NA

CDR3aa: CASGKREGGDTQYF
CDR3nt: TGTGCCAGCGGCAAGCGGGAGGGCGGGGATACGCAGTATTTT
j_gene: TRBJ2-3
d_gene: TRBD2
len: 14
v_gene: TRBV6-1
abundance: NA

CDR3aa: CASGFLSGANVLTF
CDR3nt: TGTGCTAGTGGTTTTTTATCTGGGGCCAACGTCCTGACTTTC
j_gene: TRBJ2-6
d_gene: NA
len: 14
v_gene: TRBV12-5
abundance: NA

CDR3aa: CASSEGYGFTDTQYF
CDR3nt: TGTGCCAGCAGCGAGGGGTACGGATTCACAGATACGCAGTATTTT
j_gene: TRBJ2-3
d_gene: NA
len: 15
v_gene: TRBV9
abundance: many

CDR3aa: CASSSSGLAGGPYEQYF
CDR3nt: TGTGCCAGCAGTTCATCGGGACTAGCGGGAGGGCCCTACGAGCAGTACTTC
j_gene: TRBJ2-7
d_gene: TRBD2
len: 17
v_gene: TRBV12-3/TRBV12-4
abundance: many

CDR3aa: CASNFYTGELFF
CDR3nt: TGTGCCAGCAACTTCTACACCGGGGAGCTGTTTTTT
j_gene: TRBJ2-2
d_gene: NA
len: 12
v_gene: TRBV7-2
abundance: many